A selection of T cell receptor beta chains follows, all from one sample in a study of identical twins. TCRdb called the 5' RACE reads again in MiXCR, with one record for every CDR3 protein. The table records around 1.7 million distinct CDR3 sequences, about 32% of them present only once. The sequenced material came from cord blood. These receptors were taken from a newborn girl in good health. Each CDR3 is given with its conserved first and last residue. D genes are given only for firm matches. The listing skips clone size in some rows; elsewhere it reads once, few, many or a size class.

v_gene	d_gene	len	abundance	j_gene	CDR3aa	CDR3nt
TRBV6-1	-	10	-	TRBJ2-1	CASSRTRKFF	TGTGCCAGCAGTAGGACGAGGAAGTTCTTC
TRBV15	TRBD2	19	-	TRBJ2-1	CATSRDLASGQLSYNEQFF	TGTGCCACCAGCAGAGATCTGGCTAGCGGGCAACTCTCCTACAATGAGCAGTTCTTC
TRBV2	-	13	few	TRBJ1-1	CASRPASGTEAFF	TGTGCCAGCAGACCCGCCTCGGGCACTGAAGCTTTCTTT
TRBV5-1	-	13	-	TRBJ2-3	CASSSDMTDTQYF	TGCGCCAGCAGCTCCGATATGACAGATACGCAGTATTTT
TRBV20-1	TRBD1	17	-	TRBJ1-2	CSARGPRQGGTNYGYTF	TGCAGTGCTAGAGGCCCAAGACAGGGGGGAACAAACTATGGCTACACCTTC
TRBV6-2/TRBV6-3	TRBD2	15	-	TRBJ2-3	CASSYGGSGGDTQYF	TGTGCCAGCAGTTACGGGGGTAGCGGGGGAGATACGCAGTATTTT
TRBV12-3/TRBV12-4	TRBD1	11	many	TRBJ1-2	CASGTGGGYTF	TGTGCCAGCGGAACAGGGGGTGGCTACACCTTC
TRBV4-1	-	15	once	TRBJ1-5	CASSLHAVGNQPQHF	TGCGCCAGCAGCCTCCACGCCGTAGGGAATCAGCCCCAGCATTTT
TRBV5-1	TRBD1	13	few	TRBJ2-7	CASTLQGSHEQYF	TGCGCCAGCACCTTACAGGGGAGCCACGAGCAGTACTTC
TRBV4-2	-	13	-	TRBJ2-5	CASSQAEVETQYF	TGTGCCAGCAGCCAAGCCGAGGTAGAGACCCAGTACTTC
TRBV5-6	TRBD1	14	few	TRBJ2-7	CASTQGTGVYEQYF	TGTGCCAGCACCCAGGGGACAGGCGTCTACGAGCAGTACTTC
TRBV3-1	-	15	-	TRBJ2-7	CASSQEPGVSYEQYF	TGTGCCAGCAGCCAAGAGCCGGGAGTCTCCTACGAGCAGTACTTC
TRBV7-9	-	14	many	TRBJ1-1	CASSLGGQNTEAFF	TGCGCCAGCAGCTTGGGGGGACAGAACACTGAAGCTTTCTTT
TRBV27	-	14	many	TRBJ1-5	CASSLWGDNQPQHF	TGTGCCAGCAGTTTATGGGGGGATAATCAGCCCCAGCATTTT
TRBV27	-	13	-	TRBJ2-1	CASSLDGCNEQFF	TGTGCCAGCAGTTTAGACGGGTGCAATGAGCAGTTCTTC
TRBV11-2	TRBD1	15	-	TRBJ2-3	CASSLDRWDTDTQYF	TGTGCCAGCAGCCTGGACAGGTGGGACACAGATACGCAGTATTTT
TRBV5-1	-	13	few	TRBJ1-1	CASSLAIRGTAFF	TGCGCCAGCAGCTTGGCCATTCGGGGGACGGCTTTCTTT
TRBV5-5	-	13	-	TRBJ1-5	CASSFSVVQPQHF	TGTGCCAGCAGCTTTTCAGTGGTTCAGCCCCAGCATTTT
TRBV5-1	-	14	few	TRBJ2-7	CASSPGAASYEQYF	TGCGCCAGCAGCCCCGGGGCAGCCTCCTACGAGCAGTACTTC
TRBV28	-	15	few	TRBJ2-7	CASSSFAGQSYEQYF	TGTGCCAGCAGTTCCTTCGCGGGGCAGAGCTACGAGCAGTACTTC
TRBV7-9	-	15	-	TRBJ1-2	CASSFSGAPYYGYTF	TGTGCCAGCAGCTTTTCAGGGGCGCCGTACTATGGCTACACCTTC
TRBV7-4	TRBD2	17	-	TRBJ2-7	CASSLGTGTSTNNEQYF	TGTGCCAGCAGCTTGGGGACCGGGACTAGCACGAACAACGAGCAGTACTTC
TRBV4-1	-	13	-	TRBJ2-3	CASSQYYTDTQYF	TGCGCCAGCAGCCAATACTACACAGATACGCAGTATTTT
TRBV19	-	13	-	TRBJ2-5	CASSGQKGETQYF	TGTGCCTCCTCCGGACAGAAAGGGGAGACCCAGTACTTC
TRBV12-3/TRBV12-4	-	14	few	TRBJ2-7	CASSLATAAYEQYF	TGTGCCAGCAGTTTGGCTACGGCGGCCTACGAGCAGTACTTC
TRBV7-2	TRBD2	17	few	TRBJ2-7	CASSLVFRLAGWDEQYF	TGTGCCAGCAGCTTAGTATTCCGGCTAGCGGGGTGGGACGAGCAGTACTTC
TRBV10-3	TRBD1	15	few	TRBJ2-7	CAISATGQFLYEQYF	TGTGCCATCAGTGCGACGGGACAGTTTCTGTACGAGCAGTACTTC
TRBV5-1	-	13	medium-sized	TRBJ2-3	CASSLGGTDTQYF	TGTGCCAGCAGCTTAGGGGGCACAGATACGCAGTATTTT
TRBV5-4	-	13	few	TRBJ2-4	CASSLVGEEIQYF	TGTGCCAGCAGCTTGGTGGGGGAGGAAATTCAGTACTTC
TRBV20-1	-	13	-	TRBJ1-2	CSAAGRHNYGYTF	TGCAGTGCAGCGGGCAGACATAACTATGGCTACACCTTC
TRBV5-1	TRBD2	16	-	TRBJ2-7	CASSPGAAGGLAEQYF	TGCGCCAGCAGCCCCGGGGCGGCGGGAGGTTTAGCAGAGCAGTACTTC
TRBV10-2	TRBD2	15	-	TRBJ2-3	CANNTGLAGTDTQYF	TGCGCCAACAACACGGGACTAGCGGGTACAGATACGCAGTATTTT
TRBV11-1	TRBD1	14	-	TRBJ2-1	CASSWDRWDNEQFF	TGTGCCAGCAGCTGGGACAGGTGGGACAATGAGCAGTTCTTC
TRBV3-1	-	16	few	TRBJ2-4	CASSQDSRRTKNIQYF	TGTGCCAGCAGCCAAGATTCAAGGAGGACCAAAAACATTCAGTACTTC
TRBV5-1	-	15	-	TRBJ2-5	CASSLDLYRHNEQYF	TGCGCCAGCAGCTTGGATTTGTACCGACACAATGAGCAGTACTTC
TRBV20-1	TRBD2	13	-	TRBJ2-7	CSVSSGGTYEQYF	TGCAGTGTGAGTAGCGGGGGGACCTACGAGCAGTACTTC
TRBV20-1	-	12	-	TRBJ2-5	CSAQGREETQYF	TGCAGTGCCCAGGGCAGGGAAGAGACCCAGTACTTC
TRBV14	TRBD2	16	few	TRBJ2-1	CASSQGPGRAANEQFF	TGTGCCAGCAGCCAAGGCCCCGGGAGGGCCGCCAATGAGCAGTTCTTC
TRBV6-5	-	17	-	TRBJ2-3	CASSLRGEGGRTDTQYF	TGTGCCAGCAGTTTAAGGGGGGAAGGCGGCCGCACAGATACGCAGTATTTT
TRBV3-1	-	15	-	TRBJ2-7	CASSRRQASSYEQYF	TGTGCCAGCAGCCGTCGACAGGCAAGCTCCTACGAGCAGTACTTC
TRBV20-1	TRBD2	17	-	TRBJ2-4	CSASSTPLAGLKNIQYF	TGCAGTGCTAGTTCGACCCCCTTAGCGGGGCTTAAAAACATTCAGTACTTC
TRBV10-3	-	13	few	TRBJ2-3	CDLAASGTDTQYF	TGTGACCTGGCTGCGTCGGGCACAGATACGCAGTATTTT
TRBV29-1	TRBD2	14	few	TRBJ2-1	CSVEGLAGGDEQFF	TGCAGCGTTGAAGGGCTAGCGGGAGGAGACGAGCAGTTCTTC
TRBV9	-	15	many	TRBJ2-5	CASSVGVAAQETQYF	TGTGCCAGCAGCGTAGGTGTGGCAGCACAAGAGACCCAGTACTTC
TRBV24-1	TRBD2	16	-	TRBJ2-5	CATSDSIAGGYNEQYF	TGTGCCACCAGTGACTCAATAGCGGGAGGCTACAATGAGCAGTACTTC
TRBV28	-	13	-	TRBJ2-7	CASGASATYEQYF	TGTGCCAGCGGGGCTAGCGCTACCTACGAGCAGTACTTC
TRBV6-6	-	15	-	TRBJ1-1	CASSSSRLRNTEAFF	TGTGCCAGCAGTTCCTCGAGATTACGGAACACTGAAGCTTTCTTT
TRBV6-5	-	13	many	TRBJ1-2	CASSYGPYYGYTF	TGTGCCAGCAGTTACGGGCCATACTATGGCTACACCTTC
TRBV6-6	-	17	few	TRBJ2-7	CASNNQDWGRYIYEQYF	TGTGCCAGCAACAACCAGGATTGGGGGCGTTATATCTACGAGCAGTACTTC
TRBV5-1	-	15	-	TRBJ2-5	CASSAVGAAQETQYF	TGCGCCAGCAGCGCCGTTGGGGCGGCCCAAGAGACCCAGTACTTC
TRBV5-1	-	14	few	TRBJ1-2	CASSLAGPLYGYTF	TGCGCCAGCAGCTTGGCCGGGCCCCTCTATGGCTACACCTTC
TRBV2	-	13	few	TRBJ2-3	CASGASSTDTQYF	TGTGCCAGCGGCGCTAGCAGCACAGATACGCAGTATTTT
TRBV20-1	-	15	-	TRBJ1-2	CSARGAGGVGYGYTF	TGCAGTGCTAGGGGGGCGGGGGGCGTCGGCTATGGCTACACCTTC